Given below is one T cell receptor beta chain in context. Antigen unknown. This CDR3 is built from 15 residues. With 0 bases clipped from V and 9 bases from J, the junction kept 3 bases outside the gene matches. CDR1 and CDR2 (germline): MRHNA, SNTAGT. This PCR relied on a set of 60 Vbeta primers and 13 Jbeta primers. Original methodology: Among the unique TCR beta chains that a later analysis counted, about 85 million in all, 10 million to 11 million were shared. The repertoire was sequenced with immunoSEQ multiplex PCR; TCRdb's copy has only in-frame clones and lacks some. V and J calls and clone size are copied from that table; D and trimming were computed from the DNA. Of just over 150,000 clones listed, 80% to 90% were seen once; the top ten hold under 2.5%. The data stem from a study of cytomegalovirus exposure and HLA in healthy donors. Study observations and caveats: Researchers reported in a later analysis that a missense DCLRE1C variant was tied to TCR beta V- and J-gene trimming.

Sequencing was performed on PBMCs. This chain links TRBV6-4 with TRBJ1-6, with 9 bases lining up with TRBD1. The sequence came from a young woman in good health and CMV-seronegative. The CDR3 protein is CASSDSGQGSSPLHF. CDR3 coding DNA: TGTGCCAGCAGTGACTCGGGACAGGGAAGTTCACCCCTCCACTTT.